A single sample is the source of the 28 T cell receptor beta chains below, sequenced in a study of CXCR3-negative and CXCR3-positive naive CD8 T cells. Study findings and constraints: Comparison of naive cells showed more hydrophobic TRB CDR3s in CXCR3-positive than in CXCR3-negative naive cells.

TRB cDNA libraries were made by UMI-labeled 5' RACE. Using the 5' RACE reads, TCRdb records one entry per CDR3 protein without DNA. The data include under 75,000 distinct CDR3 sequences; the top ten clones carry about 0.68%. No antigen is known for these receptors. The sequenced sample was naive CXCR3+ CD8+ T cells from blood. As to subset: CD45RO-CCR7+CD27+CD95- naive CD8+ T cells expressing CXCR3 (TNR3+). Receptor source: a human donor in good health. Some clones in this sample may be carry-over from other donors' samples.

The chain combines TRBV12-3 or TRBV12-4 with TRBJ2-1. This CDR3 spans 16 amino acids. The CDR3 sequence: CASTSSIVGSYNEQFF.

The CDR3 loop is CASSQGNENTEAFF. The genes are TRBV4-1 and TRBJ1-1. CDR3 length: 14 residues. Germline CDR1 and CDR2: MGHRA and YSYEKL.

The chain couples TRBV5-5 to TRBJ1-4; TCRdb selects TRBD1, and the lack of DNA leaves this call unchecked. The length of the CDR3 is 15 residues. Germline V gene sequence: CDR1 SGHKS, CDR2 YYEKEE (reference sequence). The CDR3 is CASSLETGPGGGLFF.

The chain uses TRBV6-2 or TRBV6-3 and TRBJ2-1. This CDR3 is 13 amino acids long. Germline loops: CDR1 MNHEY, CDR2 SVGEGT. The CDR3 here is CASSYEAWNEQFF.

This chain links TRBV12-3 or TRBV12-4 with TRBJ2-5; with no DNA, the TCRdb D assignment of TRBD2 cannot be verified. The CDR3 runs to 14 residues. This chain's CDR3 is CASAIAGGGETQYF.

This sequence joins TRBV7-2 and TRBJ2-2; lacking DNA, the TRBD2 call made by TCRdb goes unchecked. CDR1 and CDR2 from the germline V gene are SGHTA and FQGNSA. This CDR3 has 18 residues. CDR3 sequence reads: CASSQRLAGGPGLGELFF.

The V call is TRBV14, the J call TRBJ2-2; TCRdb's D call, TRBD1, is unchecked because there is no DNA. The CDR3 totals 20 residues. From germline, CDR1 is SGHDN and CDR2 FVKESK. The CDR3 spells CASWTYRDRNHTKNTGELFF.

The V call is TRBV20-1, the J call TRBJ2-7; TCRdb picks TRBD1, but there is no DNA to check that call. Germline V gene sequence: CDR1 DFQATT, CDR2 SNEGSKA (reference sequence). The CDR3 is 14 residues long. CDR3 loop: CSDRPHTGSYEQYF.

The rearrangement links TRBV27 to TRBJ2-7. The CDR3 has 12 residues. CDR1 and CDR2 (germline): MNHEY, SMNVEV (reference sequence). CDR3 sequence: CASSSQPYEQYF.

This clonotype is called medium-sized (0.01 to 0.1%) based on its frequency. The V and J genes are TRBV7-7 and TRBJ2-3; the TRBD2 assignment by TCRdb is unverifiable without DNA. The CDR3 is made up of 15 amino acids. CDR1 SSHAT and CDR2 FNYEAQ come from the germline V gene (reference sequence). The CDR3 spells CASSFGLAGTDTQYF.

The rearrangement joins TRBV6-2 or TRBV6-3 to TRBJ2-5; with no DNA, the TCRdb D assignment of TRBD1 cannot be verified. The CDR3 length is 15 residues. Germline assignment: CDR1 MNHEY and CDR2 SVGEGT. The CDR3 region is CASSQGTGLEETQYF.

This chain links TRBV7-3 with TRBJ2-1; no DNA is available, so the TRBD2 call from TCRdb remains unchecked. CDR1 and CDR2 from the germline V gene are SGHTA and FQGTGA. CDR3 length: 16 residues. The CDR3 sequence: CASSLSLAGSYNEQFF.

This chain connects TRBV19 to TRBJ2-7; the D call from TCRdb, TRBD2, cannot be confirmed without DNA. The CDR3 runs 15 residues. The germline gives CDR1 LNHDA, CDR2 SQIVND (reference sequence). CDR3 sequence reads: CASSTHGGLSYEQYF.

The genes are TRBV3-1 and TRBJ2-3. The CDR3 runs to 15 residues. Germline loops: CDR1 LGHDT, CDR2 YNNKEL (reference sequence). CDR3 sequence reads: CASSQDSPSTDTQYF.

The J gene is TRBJ1-2, the V gene TRBV7-9. CDR1 and CDR2 from the germline V gene are SEHNR and FQNEAQ (reference sequence). The CDR3 extends over 11 amino acids. The CDR3 loop reads CASSAAHGYTF.

This chain uses TRBV23-1 with TRBJ2-7; with no DNA, the TCRdb D assignment of TRBD1 cannot be verified. TRBV23-1 is an ORF, with its function uncertain. CDR3 length: 19 amino acids. CDR3 amino acids: CASSSRGSPVWDRGQEQYF.

This chain uses TRBV6-2 or TRBV6-3 with TRBJ2-3; TCRdb gives TRBD2 as the D gene, but with no DNA this cannot be confirmed. The length of the CDR3 is 15 residues. Germline assignment: CDR1 MNHEY and CDR2 SVGEGT. The CDR3 protein is CASSRTSGGTDTQYF.

The genes are TRBV9 and TRBJ2-1. The CDR3 spans 12 residues. Germline V gene data show CDR1 as SGDLS and CDR2 as YYNGEE. The CDR3 loop reads CASSPWGNEQFF. Full variable domain (missing parts from reference TRBV9 and TRBJ2-1): DSGVTQTPKHLITATGQRVTLRCSPRSGDLSVYWYQQSLDQGLQFLIQYYNGEERAKGNILERFSAQQFPDLHSELNLSSLELGDSALYFCASSPWGNEQFFGPGTRLTVL.

The chain has TRBV7-8 and TRBJ2-3; as DNA is missing, the TRBD1 call by TCRdb cannot be tested. The CDR3 is 19 amino acids. The germline gives CDR1 SGHVS, CDR2 FQNEAQ. Here the CDR3 reads CASSLESGLRQGSTDTQYF.

The V and J genes are TRBV14 and TRBJ2-1; TCRdb gives TRBD2 as the D gene, but with no DNA this cannot be confirmed. This CDR3 is built from 18 residues. In germline, CDR1 is SGHDN, CDR2 FVKESK. The CDR3 loop reads CASSQDSVAGIYYNEQFF.

The chain employs TRBV7-3 and TRBJ2-7; TCRdb indicates TRBD2, and absent DNA this call remains unverified. The germline gives CDR1 SGHTA, CDR2 FQGTGA. The CDR3 totals 17 residues. The CDR3 spells CASSPGTSGGPSDEQYF.

The chain couples TRBV28 to TRBJ1-2; the D call from TCRdb, TRBD1, cannot be confirmed without DNA. CDR3 length: 12 amino acids. The germline V gene encodes CDR1 MDHEN and CDR2 SYDVKM. CDR3: CASRDPSWGYTF.

This rearrangement joins TRBV11-3 to TRBJ2-1. CDR3 length equals 12 residues. CDR1 and CDR2 from the germline V gene are SGHNT and YENEEA. CDR3 sequence reads: CASSLLVNEQFF.

The chain recombines TRBV4-3 with TRBJ1-1. There are 14 residues in the CDR3. Per germline, CDR1 LGHNA and CDR2 YSLEER. The CDR3 is CASSQVAEGTEAFF.

The chain is built from TRBV20-1 and TRBJ2-1; lacking DNA, the TRBD2 call made by TCRdb goes unchecked. CDR1 and CDR2 from the germline V gene are DFQATT and SNEGSKA (reference sequence). This CDR3 spans 15 amino acids. The CDR3 loop reads CSASLAAFLGDEQFF.

This chain connects TRBV29-1 to TRBJ2-1. The CDR3 runs 13 residues. Germline assignment: CDR1 SQVTM and CDR2 ANQGSEA. The CDR3 sequence is CSVEEAAYNEQFF.

CDR3 loop: CASNIDGGYEQYF. The rearrangement uses TRBV7-9 and TRBJ2-7; TCRdb selects TRBD2, and the lack of DNA leaves this call unchecked. The CDR3 extends over 13 amino acids. Germline V gene sequence: CDR1 SEHNR, CDR2 FQNEAQ (reference sequence).

The chain uses TRBV7-2 and TRBJ2-1. Germline assignment: CDR1 SGHTA and CDR2 FQGNSA. This CDR3 region has 12 residues. The CDR3 sequence is CASSATTWEQFF.